Described below is a single TCR beta chain sequence and its context. Antigen: not known. This specimen comes from a study of cytomegalovirus exposure and HLA in healthy donors. Overall study results and limits: For most TCR sequences rarity was the rule, although some public TCRs occurred in many donors.

Primers included in the PCR were 60 Vbeta and 13 Jbeta primers. The repertoire was sequenced with immunoSEQ multiplex PCR; TCRdb's copy has only in-frame clones and lacks some. The table has more than 110,000 clones, around 80% seen once; the top ten hold over 6.5%. As for the donors, each was a healthy bone marrow donor. Between the trimmed V and J ends, which lost 0 bases and 5 bases, there was a span of 5 bases. The CDR3 runs to 12 residues. Germline CDR1 is SGHDT and CDR2 is YYEEEE. Sequences were obtained from PBMCs. This chain connects TRBV5-6 to TRBJ1-2; D might be TRBD1 (5 bases). The TCR sequence derives from a man between 40 and 49 years old in good health and CMV-seropositive. CDR3 amino acids: CASSLEGYGYTF. The CDR3 nucleotides are TGTGCCAGCAGCTTGGAGGGGTATGGCTACACCTTC.